This T cell receptor beta chain is from a study of T cells in Graves' hyperthyroidism and ophthalmopathy. Study details: Blood was drawn when the patient was first diagnosed and still untreated. Overall study findings and caveats: A model of 13 V-J features distinguished ophthalmopathy from stable hyperthyroidism. The blood repertoire included most of the expanded thyroid clonotypes above 0.001.

With regard to this clonotype: No antigen is known for it.

Template material for amplifying TCR beta CDR3 regions consisted of RNA transcripts. Carried out on the TCR CDR3, a first-round RT-PCR used the HTBI primer set. TCRdb fed the multiplex PCR reads into MiXCR, producing one record per CDR3 protein. The sample contains roughly 250,000 distinct CDR3 sequences, about 16% of which appear only once. The CDR3 consists of 13 residues. Germline assignment: CDR1 SGHDT and CDR2 YYEEEE. V shed 4 bases and J shed 5 bases, with 9 bases lying between them. This rearrangement joins TRBV5-6 to TRBJ2-2; D is undetermined. Sample: blood. The sequence was obtained from a woman in her late teens or twenties with Graves' ophthalmopathy. The CDR3 DNA is TGTGCCAGCAGCCCCCCCATGACCGGGGAGCTGTTTTTT. Its protein product is CASSPPMTGELFF.